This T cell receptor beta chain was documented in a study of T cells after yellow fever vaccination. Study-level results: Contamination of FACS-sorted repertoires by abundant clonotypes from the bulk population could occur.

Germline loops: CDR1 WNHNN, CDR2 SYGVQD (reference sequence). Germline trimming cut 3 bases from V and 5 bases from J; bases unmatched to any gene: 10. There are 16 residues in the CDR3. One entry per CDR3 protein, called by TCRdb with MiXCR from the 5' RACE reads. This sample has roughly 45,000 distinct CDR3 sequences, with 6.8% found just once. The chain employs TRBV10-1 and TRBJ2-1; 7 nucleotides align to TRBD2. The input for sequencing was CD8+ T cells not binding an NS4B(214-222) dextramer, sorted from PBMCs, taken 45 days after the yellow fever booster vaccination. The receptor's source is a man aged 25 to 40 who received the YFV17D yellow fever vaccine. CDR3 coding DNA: TGCGCCAGCAGTGACACAGGACTAGGTCTCGACAATGAGCAGTTCTTC. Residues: CASSDTGLGLDNEQFF.